A single sample is the source of the 32 T cell receptor beta chains below, sequenced in a study of blood T cell repertoires in COVID-19. Sequencing used immunoSEQ multiplex PCR; TCRdb keeps in-frame clones, though not all of them. Among 150,000 or so clones listed, around three quarters were seen once. The sequenced sample was peripheral blood. The origin of the receptors is a man at least 80 years old with acute or convalescent COVID-19.

This clone has a handful of counts. The chain has TRBV7-9 and TRBJ1-4; D is ambiguous. The CDR3 length is 14 residues. V was trimmed by 8 bases and J by 8 bases, leaving 18 bases between them. CDR1 is SEHNR and CDR2 is FQNEAQ in the germline V gene (reference sequence). In DNA, the CDR3 is TGTGCCAGCTCCAGGCAAGAGGGAGGCGAAAAACTGTTTTTT. This codes for CASSRQEGGEKLFF. Complete variable domain (other parts from reference TRBV7-9 and TRBJ1-4): DTGVSQNPRHKITKRGQNVTFRCDPISEHNRLYWYRQTLGQGPEFLTYFQNEAQLEKSRLLSDRFSAERPKGSFSTLEIQRTEQGDSAMYLCASSRQEGGEKLFFGSGTQLSVL.

The genes are TRBV7-9 and TRBJ1-1; D unresolved. Trimming cost V 1 base and J 4 bases, with 13 bases left between them. CDR1 and CDR2 from the germline V gene are SEHNR and FQNEAQ (reference sequence). This CDR3 has 15 residues. CDR3 amino acids: CASSLDPGVSTEAFF. The CDR3 DNA reads as TGTGCCAGCAGCTTAGATCCAGGCGTGAGCACTGAAGCTTTCTTT.

This chain connects TRBV28 to TRBJ1-1, with TRBD1 matching 9 bases. V shed 6 bases, J shed 4 bases, and the junction held 9 bases outside the gene matches. CDR1 is MDHEN, CDR2 SYDVKM, per germline. The CDR3 covers 15 residues. The CDR3 loop reads CASRDRTGAGTEAFF. CDR3 nucleotides: TGTGCCAGCAGGGACCGGACAGGGGCGGGCACTGAAGCTTTCTTT. The full variable domain, in which reference TRBV28 and TRBJ1-1 provide the parts outside the CDR3, is DVKVTQSSRYLVKRTGEKVFLECVQDMDHENMFWYRQDPGLGLRLIYFSYDVKMKEKGDIPEGYSVSREKKERFSLILESASTNQTSMYLCASRDRTGAGTEAFFGQGTRLTVV.

The J gene is TRBJ2-1, the V gene TRBV6-5; TRBD1 aligns across 7 bases. This CDR3 is built from 14 residues. V gave up 5 bases and J gave up 0 bases; unmatched junction bases: 1. The germline gives CDR1 MNHEY, CDR2 SVGAGI. This CDR3 reads CASSRQGSYNEQFF. CDR3 coding DNA: TGTGCCAGCAGTCGACAGGGCTCCTACAATGAGCAGTTCTTC.

This clone was counted a single time. The chain joins TRBV6-6 to TRBJ1-6; TRBD1 matches at 7 bases. Germline CDR1 MNHNY, CDR2 SVGAGI (reference sequence). This CDR3 is 14 amino acids long. Trimming cost V 6 bases and J 9 bases; bases outside gene matches: 8. CDR3 sequence reads: CASRLTGSTSPLHF. CDR3 sequence (DNA): TGTGCCAGCAGGCTGACAGGGAGCACTTCACCCCTCCACTTT.

In its sample, this clone was seen a few times. This CDR3 reads CASQEVLLSTEAFF. CDR3 coding DNA: TGTGCCAGCCAAGAGGTGTTGTTATCCACTGAAGCTTTCTTT. The V gene is TRBV3-1 (or the pseudogene TRBV3-2), the J gene TRBJ1-1; D not certain. The length of the CDR3 is 14 residues. V lost 8 bases and J 4 bases, leaving 17 bases between the germline ends. Germline V lookup: CDR1 LGHDT, CDR2 YNNKEL (reference sequence).

CDR3 in amino acids: CASSRTPGGSTDTQYF. In DNA form, the CDR3 reads TGCGCCAGCAGCCGAACCCCGGGGGGGAGCACAGATACGCAGTATTTT. The J gene is TRBJ2-3, the V gene TRBV5-1; the match to TRBD2 covers 8 bases. This CDR3 has 16 residues. Germline assignment: CDR1 SGHRS and CDR2 YFSETQ. V lost 4 bases, J lost 0 bases, and 7 bases stayed unmatched. Full variable domain (remainder filled in from reference TRBV5-1 and TRBJ2-3): KAGVTQTPRYLIKTRGQQVTLSCSPISGHRSVSWYQQTPGQGLQFLFEYFSETQRNKGNFPGRFSGRQFSNSRSEMNVSTLELGDSALYLCASSRTPGGSTDTQYFGPGTRLTVL.

This clone has only a few counts. The chain employs TRBV11-2 and TRBJ1-6; D is possibly TRBD1 (5 bases). Germline lookup yields CDR1 SGHAT and CDR2 FQNNGV. This CDR3 has 13 amino acids. V was shortened by 5 bases and J by 11 bases, with 13 bases between the two germline ends. The CDR3 bases are TGTGCCAGCAGCGCCAGGGATCTAACACCCCTCCACTTT. Protein product: CASSARDLTPLHF.

This chain connects TRBV2 to TRBJ2-7, with 7 bases fitting TRBD1. The CDR3 loop spans 14 amino acids. The trim removed 9 bases at V and 1 base at J, leaving 9 bases unmatched. CDR1 and CDR2 from the germline V gene are SNHLY and FYNNEI. The CDR3 nucleotides read TGTGCCAGATCGCGATCGACAGGGTCCTACGAGCAGTACTTC. The encoded protein is CARSRSTGSYEQYF.

This rearrangement joins TRBV2 to TRBJ1-1; D possibly corresponds to TRBD1 (6 bases). The CDR3 runs 16 residues. The V and J ends lost 4 bases and 0 bases respectively, with 15 bases between them. Germline V gene sequence: CDR1 SNHLY, CDR2 FYNNEI. CDR3 loop: CASSAGTPSMNTEAFF. Written as DNA, the CDR3 is TGTGCCAGCAGTGCCGGGACACCCTCCATGAACACTGAAGCTTTCTTT.

This clone was observed a single time. This chain links TRBV19 with TRBJ2-7; TRBD2 might be the D (5 bases). The germline V gene has CDR1 LNHDA and CDR2 SQIVND (reference sequence). CDR3 length: 14 amino acids. V was trimmed by 1 base and J by 6 bases, leaving 13 bases between them. CDR3: CASSIVPSRGEQYF. DNA of the CDR3: TGTGCCAGTAGTATAGTCCCTAGCCGCGGCGAGCAGTACTTC.

The chain is built from TRBV24-1 and TRBJ1-5; the D gene is possibly TRBD1 (6 bases). CDR3 size: 18 residues. The V gene lost 2 bases and the J gene lost 7 bases, with 23 bases spanning the gap. Germline values: CDR1 KGHDR, CDR2 SFDVKD. CDR3 sequence reads: CATSDSHLRGGAEQPQHF. Here the CDR3 DNA reads TGTGCCACCAGTGATTCCCACTTACGCGGGGGCGCAGAGCAGCCCCAGCATTTT.

The chain is built from TRBV11-2 and TRBJ1-2; 7 nucleotides agree with TRBD1. J gave up 6 bases and V 3 bases, and 7 bases lay outside the gene matches. CDR3 length equals 14 residues. Germline V gene data show CDR1 as SGHAT and CDR2 as FQNNGV. The chain's CDR3 is CASSLNQGVDGYTF. As DNA, the CDR3 is TGTGCCAGCAGCTTGAACCAGGGGGTCGATGGCTACACCTTC.

The CDR3 here is CASSPRGFYEQYF. DNA for the CDR3: TGTGCCAGCAGCCCTAGGGGTTTCTACGAGCAGTACTTC. The chain recombines TRBV7-9 with TRBJ2-7, with D tentatively TRBD1 (5 bases). The germline V gene has CDR1 SEHNR and CDR2 FQNEAQ (reference sequence). CDR3 length: 13 amino acids. V lost 5 bases, J lost 3 bases, and 11 bases lay in between.

This clone was seen once. The chain has TRBV24-1 and TRBJ1-5; tentative D call: TRBD1 (6 bases). The CDR3 runs 15 residues. With 6 bases removed from V and 4 bases from J, the gap between germline ends came to 15 bases. CDR1 is KGHDR, CDR2 SFDVKD, per germline. The CDR3 here is CATSIGGGGNQPQHF. DNA of the CDR3: TGTGCCACCAGTATAGGGGGGGGCGGAAATCAGCCCCAGCATTTT.

This sequence joins TRBV6-2 or TRBV6-3 and TRBJ2-7, with D perhaps TRBD1 (6 bases). There are 13 residues in the CDR3. CDR1 is MNHEY and CDR2 is SVGEGT in the germline V gene. Between the trimmed V and J ends, which lost 4 bases and 3 bases, there was a span of 10 bases. CDR3 DNA: TGTGCCAGCAGTTGGCAGGGGTACTACGAGCAGTACTTC. Residues: CASSWQGYYEQYF.

The chain employs TRBV11-2 and TRBJ1-2, with D possibly matching TRBD1 (5 bases). The CDR3 has 13 residues. The V gene lost 4 bases and the J gene lost 6 bases, with 12 bases spanning the gap. CDR1 SGHAT and CDR2 FQNNGV come from the germline V gene. The CDR3 DNA follows: TGTGCCAGCAGCTGGGGCCTTGTGGATGGCTACACCTTC. Its translation: CASSWGLVDGYTF.

This clone was counted only a few times. This chain uses TRBV24-1 with TRBJ2-3, with TRBD1 matching 9 bases. V was clipped by 3 bases and J by 1 base; unmatched bases: 7. CDR3 length equals 17 residues. Looked up from germline, CDR1 is KGHDR and CDR2 is SFDVKD. The CDR3: CATSDSGQGKGTDTQYF. DNA for the CDR3: TGTGCCACCAGTGATAGCGGACAGGGGAAGGGCACAGATACGCAGTATTTT.

The rearrangement uses TRBV11-3 and TRBJ2-1; 9 nucleotides match TRBD2. V shed 8 bases, J shed 8 bases, and the junction held 10 bases outside the gene matches. Germline loops: CDR1 SGHNT, CDR2 YENEEA. This CDR3 is 14 amino acids long. The CDR3 loop reads CASGRAGGADEQFF. For the CDR3, the DNA is TGTGCCAGCGGAAGAGCGGGGGGTGCAGATGAGCAGTTCTTC.

The DNA for the CDR3 is TGTGCCAGCAGCTCGCTACAGGGGGCTAGGGCCTACGAGCAGTACTTC. Translating it yields CASSSLQGARAYEQYF. This sequence joins TRBV7-2 and TRBJ2-7; 9 nucleotides line up with TRBD1. The germline gives CDR1 SGHTA, CDR2 FQGNSA. The CDR3 totals 16 residues. V shed 4 bases and J 2 bases; nucleotides not matched to a gene: 9.

CDR3 DNA sequence: TGCGCCAGCAGTGAGTCGGAGGCCAGATGGTACTGCAATCAGCCCCAGCATTTT. The encoded protein is CASSESEARWYCNQPQHF. The chain has TRBV10-1 and TRBJ1-5; D remains unclear. Germline V lookup: CDR1 WNHNN, CDR2 SYGVQD (reference sequence). There are 18 residues in the CDR3. Trimming shortened V by 0 bases and J by 2 bases, and 17 bases separated the two germline ends.

This sequence joins TRBV25-1 and TRBJ2-3; TRBD2 aligns across 7 bases. Germline V CDR1 and CDR2: MGHDK, SYGVNS. CDR3 length: 18 residues. V was clipped by 1 base and J by 0 bases; unmatched bases: 10. CDR3 in amino acids: CASSEWGGIGPSTDTQYF. CDR3 bases: TGTGCCAGCAGTGAATGGGGGGGGATAGGGCCTAGCACAGATACGCAGTATTTT.

The gene calls are TRBV12-5 and TRBJ1-2; tentatively, D is TRBD1 (5 bases). The CDR3 contains 14 residues. CDR1 and CDR2 from the germline V gene are LGHNT and FRNRAP. V was shortened by 2 bases and J by 4 bases, with 11 bases between the two germline ends. The DNA of the CDR3 is TGTGCTAGTGGTTTGTTCCCGGGGGGCTATGGCTACACCTTC. Translated, it gives CASGLFPGGYGYTF.

The V call is TRBV19, the J call TRBJ2-1; TRBD2 aligns across 14 bases. From germline, CDR1 is LNHDA and CDR2 SQIVND (reference sequence). The CDR3 consists of 16 residues. V lost 8 bases to trimming and J lost 7 bases; unmatched junction nucleotides: 10. The CDR3, as DNA: TGTGCCAGTCGTCGTGTCTGGACTAGCGGGGGGAATGAGCAGTTCTTC. Translated, it gives CASRRVWTSGGNEQFF.

This CDR3 is CASSSQGWEQFF. Written as DNA, the CDR3 is TGTGCCAGCAGCTCACAGGGTTGGGAGCAGTTCTTC. The V and J genes are TRBV7-3 and TRBJ2-1; perhaps TRBD1 as D (6 bases). The germline CDR1 and CDR2 sequences are SGHTA and FQGTGA. The V and J ends lost 4 bases and 10 bases respectively, with 11 bases between them. The length of the CDR3 is 12 residues.

This clone has a single count. The rearrangement joins TRBV28 to TRBJ1-2; 7 bases are shared with TRBD1. The ends lost 4 bases at V and 3 bases at J; junction bases unmatched: 14. Germline values: CDR1 MDHEN, CDR2 SYDVKM. The CDR3 runs 17 residues. DNA of the CDR3: TGTGCCAGCAGTTCCGTCAACCCGGGACAGAGCTACTATGGCTACACCTTC. As protein: CASSSVNPGQSYYGYTF.

The chain combines TRBV25-1 with TRBJ1-4; possibly TRBD1 for D (6 bases). Germline V gene lookup returns CDR1 MGHDK and CDR2 SYGVNS. This CDR3 is 14 amino acids long. V lost 9 bases and J lost 7, with 18 bases in between. CDR3 region: CASSAGGAGEKLFF. CDR3 nucleotides: TGTGCCAGTTCCGCTGGGGGCGCAGGTGAAAAACTGTTTTTT.

The chain joins TRBV5-6 to TRBJ1-4; 11 bases match TRBD1. The CDR3 runs to 19 residues. The germline V gene has CDR1 SGHDT and CDR2 YYEEEE. Trimming removed 5 bases from V and 8 bases from J; junction bases left unmatched: 20. The CDR3 here is CASSLGLGQGVGRDEKLFF. The CDR3 coding sequence is TGTGCCAGCAGTTTAGGACTGGGACAGGGGGTAGGCAGGGACGAAAAACTGTTTTTT.

This clone was seen only once. The chain has TRBV5-1 and TRBJ2-1, with 7 bases that match TRBD2. The V segment lost 0 bases and the J segment 10 bases; nucleotides outside the gene matches: 13. The germline V gene encodes CDR1 SGHRS and CDR2 YFSETQ. The CDR3 totals 16 residues. CDR3 sequence reads: CASSLDPASGSDEQFF. DNA of the CDR3: TGCGCCAGCAGCTTGGATCCCGCTAGCGGATCAGACGAGCAGTTCTTC.

The V and J genes are TRBV7-8 and TRBJ1-2; D is perhaps TRBD1 (6 bases). Germline CDR1 SGHVS, CDR2 FQNEAQ. This CDR3 comprises 14 residues. Trimming pared 1 base from V and 5 bases from J, leaving 11 bases between. The CDR3 loop is CASSLDPRGYGYTF. The CDR3 DNA follows: TGTGCCAGCAGCTTAGACCCGAGGGGGTATGGCTACACCTTC. Using reference TRBV7-8 and TRBJ1-2 for the parts outside the CDR3, the full variable domain is GAGVSQSPRYKVAKRGQDVALRCDPISGHVSLFWYQQALGQGPEFLTYFQNEAQLDKSGLPSDRFFAERPEGSVSTLKIQRTQQEDSAVYLCASSLDPRGYGYTFGSGTRLTVV.

This sequence joins TRBV4-2 and TRBJ2-2, with a tentative D call TRBD2 (7 bases). V gave up 1 base and J gave up 4 bases, with 13 bases separating them. Germline assignment: CDR1 LGHNA and CDR2 YNFKEQ. The CDR3 consists of 16 residues. CDR3 DNA: TGTGCCAGCAGCCAAGTCGGGGGGCCTGTCACCGGGGAGCTGTTTTTT. Protein: CASSQVGGPVTGELFF.

This clone was seen a few times. The chain carries TRBV2 and TRBJ2-7, with D perhaps TRBD1 (6 bases). V gave up 6 bases and J gave up 5 bases, with 11 bases separating them. In germline, CDR1 is SNHLY, CDR2 FYNNEI. The CDR3 runs 12 residues. Here the CDR3 DNA reads TGTGCCAGCAGGGGGACACCCCACGAGCAGTACTTC. This codes for CASRGTPHEQYF.